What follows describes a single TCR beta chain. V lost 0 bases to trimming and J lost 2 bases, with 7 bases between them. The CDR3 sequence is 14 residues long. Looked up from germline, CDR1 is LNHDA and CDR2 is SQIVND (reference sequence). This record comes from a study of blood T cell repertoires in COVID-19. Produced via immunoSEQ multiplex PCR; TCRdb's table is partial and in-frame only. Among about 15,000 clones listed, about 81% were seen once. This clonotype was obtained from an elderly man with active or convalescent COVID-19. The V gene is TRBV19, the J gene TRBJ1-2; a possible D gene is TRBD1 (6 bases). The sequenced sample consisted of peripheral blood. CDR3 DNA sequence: TGTGCCAGTAGTATAGACAGGGGCAACTATGGCTACACCTTC. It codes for CASSIDRGNYGYTF.